These 2 T cell receptor beta chains originate from one sample sequenced in a study of immune heterogeneity within non-small cell lung tumors. Per sample, around 0.55 ug of bulk tumor genomic DNA was the template used. Several biopsies were spaced far apart within each primary tumor and obtained as surgery took place. Patients underwent curative surgery for non-small cell lung cancer (untreated and newly diagnosed). Multiplex PCR employing 32 V and 13 J primers generated amplicons of the TCR beta CDR3. TCRdb re-derived calls from the multiplex PCR reads in MiXCR, one entry per CDR3 protein. Here the sample spans over 2,000 distinct CDR3 sequences, about a quarter being singletons. The sequencing input was lung tumor tissue. All receptors derive from a man in his 60s with non-small cell lung cancer.

This clonotype ranks as medium-sized (0.01 to 0.1%). The rearrangement joins TRBV6-6 to TRBJ2-7, with TRBD1 matching 8 bases. Looked up from germline, CDR1 is MNHNY and CDR2 is SVGAGI (reference sequence). V gave up 0 bases and J gave up 0 bases; unmatched junction bases: 4. This CDR3 has 16 residues. In DNA, the CDR3 is TGTGCCAGCAGTTACTCGATAACAGGGGGCTCCTACGAGCAGTACTTC. Translation gives CASSYSITGGSYEQYF.

This clonotype is classed as large (0.1 to 1%). The rearrangement joins TRBV4-1 to TRBJ1-6; tentatively, D is TRBD1 (6 bases). The CDR3 is 14 residues long. Trimming shortened V by 1 base and J by 7 bases, and 8 bases separated the two germline ends. Germline V lookup: CDR1 MGHRA, CDR2 YSYEKL. CDR3 DNA: TGCGCCAGCAGCCAAGGTCAGGGGAATTCACCCCTCCACTTT. Translated, it gives CASSQGQGNSPLHF.